What follows are 15 T cell receptor beta chains derived from one specimen sequenced in a study of blood T cell repertoires in COVID-19. Profiled with immunoSEQ multiplex PCR; TCRdb holds only in-frame clones, not every one. This sample has around 140,000 clones, with over 80% found just once. Sequencing was carried out using PBMCs or T cells enriched from blood (not recorded which). The source is a man aged 55 to 70 who had recovered from COVID-19.

This clone was seen a single time. This chain connects TRBV21-1 to TRBJ1-4; the table's D call of TRBD1 was not tested on the DNA. TRBV21-1 is assigned pseudogene status. The CDR3 totals 18 residues. The DNA for the CDR3 is TGTGCCAGCAGCAAAGGAAACAGGACAGGGGTAACTAATGAAAAACTGTTTTTT. Amino acids: CASSKGNRTGVTNEKLFF.

The V and J genes are TRBV19 and TRBJ2-2; 9 bases align to TRBD2. CDR3 length: 18 amino acids. After removal of 6 bases from V and 7 bases from J, the junction contained 18 bases not matched to a gene. Germline CDR1 LNHDA, CDR2 SQIVND (reference sequence). In nucleotides, the CDR3 is TGTGCCAGTAGCCAACGATCTATTAGCGGGGGTACGGGCGGGGAGCTGTTTTTT. It codes for CASSQRSISGGTGGELFF.

The J gene is TRBJ2-1, the V gene TRBV9, with a possible D match to TRBD2 (5 bases). The CDR3 length is 13 residues. Trimming left V 0 bases short and J 6 bases short, with 7 bases between. CDR1 is SGDLS, CDR2 YYNGEE, per germline. Here the CDR3 reads CASSVAGINEQFF. Written as DNA, the CDR3 is TGTGCCAGCAGCGTAGCGGGAATCAATGAGCAGTTCTTC.

The rearrangement uses TRBV20-1 and TRBJ1-1, with D tentatively TRBD1 (5 bases). V lost 3 bases and J 7 bases, leaving 15 bases between the germline ends. CDR1 and CDR2 from the germline V gene are DFQATT and SNEGSKA (reference sequence). The CDR3 sequence is 13 residues long. This CDR3 is CSASNSRGYEAFF. The CDR3 region has the DNA TGCAGTGCTAGTAATAGTAGGGGTTATGAAGCTTTCTTT.

Concerning this clone: One end of the junction varies from germline; a read error may be responsible. This chain links TRBV4-2 with TRBJ1-4; the D gene is possibly TRBD1 (5 bases). Germline V gene sequence: CDR1 LGHNA, CDR2 YNFKEQ. This CDR3 spans 15 amino acids. CDR3 nucleotides: TGTGCCAGCAGCCAAGGGCAGGGCCGAGCCCTGGCCATAATTTTT. This encodes CASSQGQGRALAIIF.

The V call is TRBV28, the J call TRBJ1-5; D may be TRBD1 (6 bases). Trimming removed 2 bases at V and 4 bases at J, with 18 bases between. CDR1 and CDR2 (germline): MDHEN, SYDVKM. This CDR3 has 17 residues. CDR3 bases: TGTGCCAGCAGTTTAGTGAGAGGGGGAGCTAGTAATCAGCCCCAGCATTTT. Translating it yields CASSLVRGGASNQPQHF.

This chain joins TRBV3-1 (or the pseudogene TRBV3-2) and TRBJ2-5, with 9 bases identical to TRBD1. The ends lost 4 bases at V and 5 bases at J; junction bases unmatched: 8. The V gene's germline CDR1 is LGHDT and CDR2 YNNKEL (reference sequence). The CDR3 contains 15 residues. The CDR3 protein is CASSLRQGVTETQYF. DNA for the CDR3: TGTGCCAGCAGCCTCAGACAGGGGGTGACGGAGACCCAGTACTTC.

In this sample, this clone turned up a few times. This chain connects TRBV9 to TRBJ2-3; D is ambiguous. CDR3 length: 12 amino acids. Germline V gene data show CDR1 as SGDLS and CDR2 as YYNGEE. Trimming cost V 4 bases and J 2 bases, with 5 bases left between them. The CDR3: CASSPNTDTQYF. CDR3 nucleotides: TGTGCCAGCAGCCCCAACACAGATACGCAGTATTTT. Drawing the rest from reference TRBV9 and TRBJ2-3, the complete variable domain is DSGVTQTPKHLITATGQRVTLRCSPRSGDLSVYWYQQSLDQGLQFLIQYYNGEERAKGNILERFSAQQFPDLHSELNLSSLELGDSALYFCASSPNTDTQYFGPGTRLTVL.

This clone has more than one count but fewer than ten. This rearrangement joins TRBV7-2 to TRBJ1-6; D call uncertain. The germline V and J ends were trimmed by 1 base and 7 bases, with 5 bases remaining between them. This CDR3 comprises 13 residues. Germline V gives CDR1 SGHTA, CDR2 FQGNSA. The CDR3 is CASSLGLNSPLHF. The CDR3 DNA is TGTGCCAGCAGCTTAGGTCTAAATTCACCCCTCCACTTT.

This clone was observed once. The chain recombines TRBV6-5 with TRBJ2-1; 14 bases line up with TRBD2. Germline assignment: CDR1 MNHEY and CDR2 SVGAGI. After removal of 4 bases from V and 6 bases from J, the junction contained 5 bases not matched to a gene. This CDR3 is 16 amino acids long. The CDR3 here is CASSWGLAGVSNEQFF. In DNA, the CDR3 is TGTGCCAGCAGTTGGGGACTAGCGGGAGTTTCCAATGAGCAGTTCTTC.

This CDR3 reads CASSQAGWGRSQPQHF. CDR3 in DNA: TGTGCCAGCAGCCAAGCAGGTTGGGGGCGCAGTCAGCCCCAGCATTTT. The V and J genes are TRBV3-1 (or the pseudogene TRBV3-2) and TRBJ1-5, with TRBD1 as a possible D gene (6 bases). Trimming shortened V by 1 base and J by 6 bases, and 16 bases separated the two germline ends. The CDR3 runs to 16 residues. Germline values: CDR1 LGHDT, CDR2 YNNKEL (reference sequence).

Written as DNA, the CDR3 is TGTGCCAGCAGCTCCTCCGGGACAGGGGGCACTGGGGCCAACGTCCTGACTTTC. Translated: CASSSSGTGGTGANVLTF. V and J are TRBV28 and TRBJ2-6, with 12 bases aligning to TRBD1. The junction had 8 bases not matched to a gene; V was cut back by 6 bases and J by 2 bases. CDR1 MDHEN and CDR2 SYDVKM come from the germline V gene. The CDR3 runs to 18 residues.

The sample holds a few counts of this clone. The V call is TRBV12-3 or TRBV12-4, the J call TRBJ1-2, with TRBD1 as a possible D gene (6 bases). This CDR3 comprises 13 residues. Between the trimmed V and J ends, which lost 6 bases and 6 bases, there was a span of 14 bases. Here the CDR3 reads CASSWDIGHGYTF. The CDR3 nucleotides read TGTGCCAGCAGCTGGGACATCGGCCATGGCTACACCTTC.

The V call is TRBV7-6, the J call TRBJ2-3; no reliable D call. CDR3 length equals 15 residues. The V end lost 1 base, the J end lost 1 base, and 9 bases lay between the germline ends. Germline V gene lookup returns CDR1 SGHVS and CDR2 FNYEAQ. The CDR3 nucleotides read TGTGCCAGCAGCTTAGATCCAGGTGGCACAGATACGCAGTATTTT. This translates into CASSLDPGGTDTQYF.

This chain links TRBV15 with TRBJ1-4; D gene unclear. V shed 3 bases and J shed 6 bases, with 23 bases lying between them. From germline, CDR1 is LNHNV and CDR2 YYDKDF (reference sequence). The CDR3 is 18 amino acids. The DNA for the CDR3 is TGTGCCACCAGCAGCAGCGGAATTAACCAAATCCGGGATGAAAAACTGTTTTTT. As protein: CATSSSGINQIRDEKLFF. Variable domain in full (rest from reference TRBV15 and TRBJ1-4): DAMVIQNPRYQVTQFGKPVTLSCSQTLNHNVMYWYQQKSSQAPKLLFHYYDKDFNNEADTPDNFQSRRPNTSFCFLDIRSPGLGDTAMYLCATSSSGINQIRDEKLFFGSGTQLSVL.